The 20 T cell receptor beta chains presented below share a single source sample, sequenced in a study of T-cell memory formation after mild COVID-19. One entry per CDR3 protein results from TCRdb running MiXCR on the 5' RACE reads. The sample records around 130,000 distinct CDR3 sequences, more than 13% being singletons. The sample was PBMCs or a T cell subset sorted from them (not recorded which). These receptors were collected from an adult woman who had mild COVID-19 (a few samples of this study predate the infection). Cell type and time point are not known.

This clonotype was found a few times. The chain is built from TRBV6-2 or TRBV6-3 and TRBJ2-5, with 9 bases aligning to TRBD2. The V and J ends lost 7 bases and 5 bases, in that order; junction bases with no gene match: 11. The CDR3 sequence is 15 residues long. Germline V gene data show CDR1 as MNHEY and CDR2 as SVGEGT. CDR3 sequence reads: CASTETILAGETQYF. In nucleotides, the CDR3 is TGTGCCAGCACCGAAACCATCCTAGCGGGGGAGACCCAGTACTTC.

The chain has TRBV11-2 and TRBJ2-1, with D uncertain. Trimming took 1 base from V and 12 from J, leaving 7 bases between them. Germline loops: CDR1 SGHAT, CDR2 FQNNGV. This CDR3 contains 11 residues. The CDR3 DNA follows: TGTGCCAGCAGCTTAGGTGGGTCGCAGTTCTTC. Its translation is CASSLGGSQFF.

This clonotype appeared a few times. Relative to the germline gene, one junction end is altered; a read error may explain this. The chain uses TRBV7-7 and TRBJ2-1; 11 nucleotides align to TRBD1. Germline values: CDR1 SSHAT, CDR2 FNYEAQ (reference sequence). This CDR3 contains 15 residues. The CDR3 sequence: CASSLGQGEDNEQFF. Here the CDR3 DNA reads TGTGCTAGCAGCCTGGGACAGGGGGAAGACAATGAGCAGTTCTTC.

The rearrangement links TRBV20-1 to TRBJ1-1; no firm D call. With 0 bases removed from V and 1 base from J, the gap between germline ends came to 9 bases. Germline-derived CDR1 and CDR2 are DFQATT and SNEGSKA (reference sequence). The CDR3 consists of 14 residues. CDR3 DNA sequence: TGCAGTGCTAGAGATATACAGACGAACACTGAAGCTTTCTTT. Amino acid sequence: CSARDIQTNTEAFF.

The table lists this clonotype with a few counts. The genes are TRBV12-3 or TRBV12-4 and TRBJ1-1, with 7 bases lining up with TRBD1. With 6 bases clipped from V and 6 bases from J, the junction kept 10 bases outside the gene matches. This CDR3 has 14 amino acids. The CDR3 DNA follows: TGTGCCAGCAGCCCAGAGACAGGGCTGGCTGAAGCTTTCTTT. Residues: CASSPETGLAEAFF.

This clonotype showed up just a few times. V is TRBV27 and J is TRBJ2-2, with 7 bases matching TRBD2. The V segment lost 5 bases and the J segment 4 bases; nucleotides outside the gene matches: 19. Looked up from germline, CDR1 is MNHEY and CDR2 is SMNVEV (reference sequence). This CDR3 contains 19 residues. CDR3 loop: CASSTHLGGKFPGTGELFF. In nucleotides, the CDR3 is TGTGCCAGCAGTACCCACCTGGGAGGGAAATTCCCGGGCACCGGGGAGCTGTTTTTT.

This clonotype has only a few counts. The chain couples TRBV30 to TRBJ2-2, with D perhaps being TRBD1 or TRBD2 (6 bases each). Trimming took off 0 bases at V and 10 bases at J, with 12 bases between the two ends. Germline V lookup: CDR1 GTSNPN, CDR2 SVGIG (reference sequence). The CDR3 consists of 13 residues. The CDR3 DNA reads as TGTGCCTGGAGTGTACTCGGGGGCTCGGAGCTGTTTTTT. Amino acids: CAWSVLGGSELFF.

This clonotype was recorded many times. This rearrangement joins TRBV25-1 to TRBJ2-7; either TRBD1 or TRBD2 may fit D (5 bases each). This CDR3 has 15 residues. Germline V lookup: CDR1 MGHDK, CDR2 SYGVNS. Trimming stripped 2 bases from V and 4 bases from J, with 15 bases between. CDR3 in DNA: TGTGCCAGCAGTGAAAAGGGCGAGGGGAGTTACGAGCAGTACTTC. The encoded protein is CASSEKGEGSYEQYF.

This clonotype was observed a few times. The chain uses TRBV20-1 and TRBJ2-7, with TRBD2 identical over 9 bases. V shed 5 bases, J shed 0 bases, and the junction held 2 bases outside the gene matches. Germline V CDR1 and CDR2: DFQATT, SNEGSKA (reference sequence). The CDR3 is 13 residues long. The CDR3 is CSAETSGSYEQYF. CDR3 DNA sequence: TGCAGTGCTGAGACTAGCGGCTCCTACGAGCAGTACTTC.

V gene TRBV12-3 or TRBV12-4 combines with J gene TRBJ2-3; TRBD2 matches at 9 bases. The CDR3 has 18 residues. Trimming took 0 bases from V and 0 from J; bases not matched to a gene: 7. The CDR3 DNA sequence: TGTGCCAGCAGTTTAGCGCCAGCGGGGGGCCCTAGCACAGATACGCAGTATTTT. Translated: CASSLAPAGGPSTDTQYF.

This rearrangement joins TRBV9 to TRBJ2-2; 12 bases map to TRBD2. The CDR3 extends over 18 amino acids. Germline V gives CDR1 SGDLS, CDR2 YYNGEE. Trimming took 4 bases from V and 0 from J; bases not matched to a gene: 7. The CDR3 nucleotides are TGTGCCAGCAGCCCAGCGGCTAGCGGGAGGGCGAACACCGGGGAGCTGTTTTTT. Translated, it gives CASSPAASGRANTGELFF.

The chain couples TRBV5-1 to TRBJ2-7, with D perhaps being TRBD1 or TRBD2 (5 bases each). Per germline, CDR1 SGHRS and CDR2 YFSETQ. V lost 3 bases, J lost 4 bases, and 20 bases lay in between. The CDR3 runs to 16 residues. In DNA form, the CDR3 reads TGCGCCAGCAGCTGGTCAAGGGACGAACGGAGGTACGAGCAGTACTTC. Translation: CASSWSRDERRYEQYF.

This clonotype is labeled as medium-sized (0.01 to 0.1%). DNA for the CDR3: TGTGCCAGCAGCCCGGGTCCTGCCACAGATACGCAGTATTTT. Protein product: CASSPGPATDTQYF. V is TRBV7-3 and J is TRBJ2-3; D unresolved. This CDR3 comprises 14 residues. The V gene lost 5 bases and the J gene lost 2 bases, with 11 bases spanning the gap. From germline, CDR1 is SGHTA and CDR2 FQGTGA.

The V gene is TRBV5-6, the J gene TRBJ1-1, with unresolved D. This CDR3 has 12 amino acids. CDR1 is SGHDT and CDR2 is YYEEEE in the germline V gene. Trimming removed 0 bases at V and 7 bases at J, with 7 bases between. The CDR3 nucleotides are TGTGCCAGCAGCTTGGTATGGAATGAAGCTTTCTTT. This translates into CASSLVWNEAFF.

V is TRBV14 and J is TRBJ2-1; D may be TRBD1 or TRBD2 (5 bases each). CDR1 and CDR2 from the germline V gene are SGHDN and FVKESK. There are 17 residues in the CDR3. Deletions cut 0 bases from V and 3 bases from J, with 15 bases between. The CDR3 is CASSQEIGGLDYNEQFF. CDR3 nucleotides: TGTGCCAGCAGCCAAGAAATTGGGGGTTTAGACTACAATGAGCAGTTCTTC.

There are many counts of this clonotype. V usage is TRBV7-2 and J usage is TRBJ2-1; D remains unclear. V was shortened by 1 base and J by 0 bases, with 16 bases between the two germline ends. Germline CDR1 SGHTA, CDR2 FQGNSA. The CDR3 contains 18 residues. This CDR3 is CASSLGTVYDSSYNEQFF. CDR3 DNA: TGTGCCAGCAGCTTAGGTACGGTCTATGATAGCTCCTACAATGAGCAGTTCTTC.

This chain joins TRBV15 and TRBJ1-1; D not certain. V dropped 1 base and J dropped 4 bases, with 7 bases sitting between them. The CDR3 sequence is 13 residues long. CDR1 is LNHNV and CDR2 is YYDKDF in the germline V gene (reference sequence). CDR3 sequence: CATSRARGTEAFF. CDR3 bases: TGTGCCACCAGCAGAGCAAGAGGCACTGAAGCTTTCTTT.

The V call is TRBV6-2 or TRBV6-3, the J call TRBJ2-7, with D hard to call. V lost 2 bases and J lost 2, with 13 bases in between. CDR3 length equals 15 residues. Germline CDR1 is MNHEY and CDR2 is SVGEGT. The CDR3 loop is CASSYGPYEAYEQYF. The CDR3 region has the DNA TGTGCCAGCAGTTACGGTCCGTACGAGGCCTACGAGCAGTACTTC.

J is TRBJ2-5 and V is TRBV20-1; D ambiguous. Germline assignment: CDR1 DFQATT and CDR2 SNEGSKA (reference sequence). Trimming pared 0 bases from V and 2 bases from J, leaving 16 bases between. The CDR3 contains 16 residues. CDR3 nucleotide sequence: TGCAGTGCTAGAGATCGTTTGGGGATACGTCAAGAGACCCAGTACTTC. This encodes CSARDRLGIRQETQYF.

This clonotype was seen more than once but under ten times. The rearrangement joins TRBV5-6 to TRBJ1-6, with 7 bases matching TRBD1. The germline V gene encodes CDR1 SGHDT and CDR2 YYEEEE. The V segment lost 0 bases and the J segment 5 bases; nucleotides outside the gene matches: 2. There are 15 residues in the CDR3. The CDR3 region is CASSLVGTDNSPLHF. Here the CDR3 DNA reads TGTGCCAGCAGCTTGGTCGGGACAGATAATTCACCCCTCCACTTT. The entire variable domain, with the rest obtained from reference TRBV5-6 and TRBJ1-6, is as follows: DAGVTQSPTHLIKTRGQQVTLRCSPKSGHDTVSWYQQALGQGPQFIFQYYEEEERQRGNFPDRFSGHQFPNYSSELNVNALLLGDSALYLCASSLVGTDNSPLHFGNGTRLTVT.